The subject of this entry is one T cell receptor (beta chain). In the authors' methods: Amplification with reference gene primers provided the estimates of nucleated cell counts. TCRdb's copy holds only in-frame clones and misses some; the assay was immunoSEQ multiplex PCR. V, J and clone size are those of that table, while D and trimming were read from the DNA. Among fewer than 300,000 clones listed, approximately 84% were seen once. The sample belongs to a study of blood T cell repertoires in COVID-19. As for the study in general: In each case, the material was cDNA or gDNA derived from T cells, B-cell-depleted T cells, or PBMCs.

The CDR3 is made up of 16 amino acids. The ends lost 4 bases at V and 7 bases at J; junction bases unmatched: 11. Germline loops: CDR1 LGHNA, CDR2 YNFKEQ. Enrolled during active infection, Seattle patients were then followed longitudinally. What was sequenced was peripheral blood. The TCR was taken from a man aged 45-65 years with COVID-19, enrolled during active disease. The V and J genes are TRBV4-2 and TRBJ2-1; 9 positions agree with TRBD2. CDR3 nucleotide sequence: TGTGCCAGCAGCCGAGAGAGCGGGACTAGCCATAATGAGCAGTTCTTC. It codes for CASSRESGTSHNEQFF.